This T cell receptor beta chain was found in a study of blood T cell repertoires in COVID-19. Here immunoSEQ multiplex PCR was the method, and the copy in TCRdb shows in-frame clones only, minus some. The sample has about 140,000 clones; approximately 84% are singletons. CDR1 and CDR2 from the germline V gene are SEHNR and FQNEAQ (reference sequence). Losses at the gene ends were 2 bases for V and 4 bases for J; bases not matched to a gene: 3. This CDR3 is 15 amino acids long. The J gene is TRBJ2-5, the V gene TRBV7-9, with 11 nucleotides matching TRBD2. Sequencing input: PBMCs or T cells enriched from blood (not recorded which). The clonotype was recovered from a man aged 35 to 55 with acute COVID-19. CDR3: CASSLTSGGGETQYF. The CDR3 nucleotides are TGTGCCAGCAGCTTAACTAGCGGGGGAGGAGAGACCCAGTACTTC.